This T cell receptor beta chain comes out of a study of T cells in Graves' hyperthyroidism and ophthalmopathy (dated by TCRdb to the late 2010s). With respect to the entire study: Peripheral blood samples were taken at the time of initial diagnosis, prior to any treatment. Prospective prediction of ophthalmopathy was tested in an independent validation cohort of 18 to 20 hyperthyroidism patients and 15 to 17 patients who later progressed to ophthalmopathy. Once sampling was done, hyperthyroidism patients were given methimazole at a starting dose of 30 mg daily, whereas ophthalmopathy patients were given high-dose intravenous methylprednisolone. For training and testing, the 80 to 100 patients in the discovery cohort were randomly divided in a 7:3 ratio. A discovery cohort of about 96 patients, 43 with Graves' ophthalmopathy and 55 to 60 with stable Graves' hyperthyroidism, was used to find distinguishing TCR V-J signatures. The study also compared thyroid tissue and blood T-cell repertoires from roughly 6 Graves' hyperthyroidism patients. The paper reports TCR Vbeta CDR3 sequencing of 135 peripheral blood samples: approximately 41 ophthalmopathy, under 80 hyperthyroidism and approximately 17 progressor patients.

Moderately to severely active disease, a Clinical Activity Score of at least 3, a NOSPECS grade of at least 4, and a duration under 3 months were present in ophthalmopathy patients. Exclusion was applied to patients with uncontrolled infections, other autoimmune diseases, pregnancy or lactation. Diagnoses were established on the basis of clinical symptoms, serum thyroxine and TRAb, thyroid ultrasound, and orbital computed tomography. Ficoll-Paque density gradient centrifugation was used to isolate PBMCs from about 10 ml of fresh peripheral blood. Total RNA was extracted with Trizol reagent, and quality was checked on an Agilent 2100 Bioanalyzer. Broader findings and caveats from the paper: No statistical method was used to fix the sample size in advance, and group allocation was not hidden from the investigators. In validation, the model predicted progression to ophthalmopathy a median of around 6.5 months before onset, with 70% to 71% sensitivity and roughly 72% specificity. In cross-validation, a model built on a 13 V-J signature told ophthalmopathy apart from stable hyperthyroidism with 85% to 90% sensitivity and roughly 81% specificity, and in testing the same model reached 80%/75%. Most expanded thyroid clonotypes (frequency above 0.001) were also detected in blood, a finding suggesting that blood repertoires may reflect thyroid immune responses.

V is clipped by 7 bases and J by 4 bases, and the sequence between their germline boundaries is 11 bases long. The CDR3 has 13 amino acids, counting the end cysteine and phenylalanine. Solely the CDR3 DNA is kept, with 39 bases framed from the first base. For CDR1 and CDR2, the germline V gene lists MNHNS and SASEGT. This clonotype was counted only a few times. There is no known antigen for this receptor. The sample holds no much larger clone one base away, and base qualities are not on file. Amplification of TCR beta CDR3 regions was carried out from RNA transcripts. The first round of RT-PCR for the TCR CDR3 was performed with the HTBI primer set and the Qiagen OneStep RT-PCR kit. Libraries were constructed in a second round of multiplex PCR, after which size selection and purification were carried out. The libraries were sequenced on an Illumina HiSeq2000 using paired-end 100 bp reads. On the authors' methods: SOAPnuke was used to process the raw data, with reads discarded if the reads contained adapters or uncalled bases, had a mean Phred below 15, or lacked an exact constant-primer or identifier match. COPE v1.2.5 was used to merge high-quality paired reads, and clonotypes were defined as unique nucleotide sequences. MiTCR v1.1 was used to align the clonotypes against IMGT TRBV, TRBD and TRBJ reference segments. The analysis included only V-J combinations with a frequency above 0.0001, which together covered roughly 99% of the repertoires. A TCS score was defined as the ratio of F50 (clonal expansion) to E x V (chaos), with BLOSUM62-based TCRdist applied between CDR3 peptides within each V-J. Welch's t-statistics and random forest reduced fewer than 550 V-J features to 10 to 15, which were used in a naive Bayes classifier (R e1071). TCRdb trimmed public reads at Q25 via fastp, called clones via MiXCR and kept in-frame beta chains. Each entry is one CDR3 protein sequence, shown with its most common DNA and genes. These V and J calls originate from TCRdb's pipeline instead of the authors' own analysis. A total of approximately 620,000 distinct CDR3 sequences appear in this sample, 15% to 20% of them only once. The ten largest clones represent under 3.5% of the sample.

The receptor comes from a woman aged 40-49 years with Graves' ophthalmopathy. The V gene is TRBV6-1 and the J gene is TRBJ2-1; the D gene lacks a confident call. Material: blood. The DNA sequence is TGTGCCAGCACCACTGGCACGTACAATGAGCAGTTCTTC. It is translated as CASTTGTYNEQFF.